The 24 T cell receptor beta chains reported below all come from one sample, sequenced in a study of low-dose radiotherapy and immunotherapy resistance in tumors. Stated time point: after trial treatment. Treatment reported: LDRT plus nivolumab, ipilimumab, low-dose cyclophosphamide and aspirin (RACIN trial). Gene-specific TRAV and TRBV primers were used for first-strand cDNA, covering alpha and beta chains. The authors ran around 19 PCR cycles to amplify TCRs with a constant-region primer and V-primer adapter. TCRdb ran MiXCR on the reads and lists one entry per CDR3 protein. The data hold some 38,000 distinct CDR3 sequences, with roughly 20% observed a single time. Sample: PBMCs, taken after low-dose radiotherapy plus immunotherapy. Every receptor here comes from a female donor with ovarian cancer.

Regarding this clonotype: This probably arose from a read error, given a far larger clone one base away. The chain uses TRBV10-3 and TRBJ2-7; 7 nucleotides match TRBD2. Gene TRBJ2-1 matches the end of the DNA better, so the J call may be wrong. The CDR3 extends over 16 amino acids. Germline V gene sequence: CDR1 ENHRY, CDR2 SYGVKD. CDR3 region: CAISGSLSGDRNEQFF. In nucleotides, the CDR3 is TGTGCCATCAGTGGCAGTCTAAGCGGGGATAGGAATGAGCAGTTCTTC.

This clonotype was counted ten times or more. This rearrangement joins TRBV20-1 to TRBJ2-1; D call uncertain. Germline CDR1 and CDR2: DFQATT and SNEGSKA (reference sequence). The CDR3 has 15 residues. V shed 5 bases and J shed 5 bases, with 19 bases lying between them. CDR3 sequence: CSAPEPRVGDNEQFF. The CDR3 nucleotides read TGCAGTGCTCCGGAACCCCGGGTGGGCGACAATGAGCAGTTCTTC.

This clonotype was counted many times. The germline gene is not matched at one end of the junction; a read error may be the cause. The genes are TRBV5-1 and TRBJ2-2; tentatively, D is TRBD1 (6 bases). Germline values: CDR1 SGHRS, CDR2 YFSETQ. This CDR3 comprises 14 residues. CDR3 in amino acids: CASSLGQNTGELFF. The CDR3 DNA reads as TGTGCCAGCAGCTTGGGACAGAACACCGGGGAGCTGTTTTTT.

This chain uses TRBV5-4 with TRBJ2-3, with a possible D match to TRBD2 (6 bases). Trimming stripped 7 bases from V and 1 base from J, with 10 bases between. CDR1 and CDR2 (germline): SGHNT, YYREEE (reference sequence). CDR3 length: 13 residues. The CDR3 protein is CASWRAGTDTQYF. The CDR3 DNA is TGTGCCAGCTGGAGGGCGGGCACAGATACGCAGTATTTT.

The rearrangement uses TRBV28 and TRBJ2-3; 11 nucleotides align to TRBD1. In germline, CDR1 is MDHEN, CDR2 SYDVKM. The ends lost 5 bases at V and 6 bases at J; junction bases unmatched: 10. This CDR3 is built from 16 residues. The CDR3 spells CASSPEGQGDTDTQYF. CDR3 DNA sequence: TGTGCCAGCAGTCCCGAGGGACAGGGGGACACTGATACGCAGTATTTT.

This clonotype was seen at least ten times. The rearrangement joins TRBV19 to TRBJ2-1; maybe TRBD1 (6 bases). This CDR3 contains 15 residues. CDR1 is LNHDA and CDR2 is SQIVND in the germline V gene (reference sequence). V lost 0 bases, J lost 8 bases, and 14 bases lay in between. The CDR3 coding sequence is TGTGCCAGTAGTATAGACAGGGGCGGCAAGGATGAGCAGTTCTTC. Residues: CASSIDRGGKDEQFF.

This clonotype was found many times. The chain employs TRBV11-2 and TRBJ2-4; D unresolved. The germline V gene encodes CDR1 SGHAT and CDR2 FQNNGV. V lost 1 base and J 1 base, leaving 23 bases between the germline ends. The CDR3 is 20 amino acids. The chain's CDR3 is CASSLGFWVSDSLAKNIQYF. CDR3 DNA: TGTGCCAGCAGCTTAGGTTTCTGGGTATCTGACTCTCTGGCCAAAAACATTCAGTACTTC.

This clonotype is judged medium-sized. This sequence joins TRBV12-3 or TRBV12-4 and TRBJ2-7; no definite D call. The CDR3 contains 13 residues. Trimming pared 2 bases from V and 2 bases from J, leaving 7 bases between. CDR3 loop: CASSLSATYEQYF. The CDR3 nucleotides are TGTGCCAGCAGTTTATCGGCGACCTACGAGCAGTACTTC.

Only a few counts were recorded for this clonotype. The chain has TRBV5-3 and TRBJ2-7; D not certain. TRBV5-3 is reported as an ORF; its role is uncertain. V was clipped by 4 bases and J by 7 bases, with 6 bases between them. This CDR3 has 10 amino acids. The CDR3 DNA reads TGTGCCAGAAGCCGAGGAGAGCAGTACTTC. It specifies CARSRGEQYF.

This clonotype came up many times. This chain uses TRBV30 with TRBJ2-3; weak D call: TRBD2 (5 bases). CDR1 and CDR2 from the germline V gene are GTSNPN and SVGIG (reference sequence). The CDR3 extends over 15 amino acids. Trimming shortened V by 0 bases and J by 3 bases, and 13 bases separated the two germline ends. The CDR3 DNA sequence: TGTGCCTGGAGTGTAATTACGAGGGTAACAGATACGCAGTATTTT. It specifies CAWSVITRVTDTQYF.

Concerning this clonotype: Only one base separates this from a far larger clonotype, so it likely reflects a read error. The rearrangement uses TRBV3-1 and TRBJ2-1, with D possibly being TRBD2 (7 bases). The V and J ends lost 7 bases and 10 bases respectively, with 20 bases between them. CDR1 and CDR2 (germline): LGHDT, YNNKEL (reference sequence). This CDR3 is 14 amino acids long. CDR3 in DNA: TGTGCCAGCACCTTCGGGGGGCGCGGCTACGAGCAGTTCTTC. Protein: CASTFGGRGYEQFF.

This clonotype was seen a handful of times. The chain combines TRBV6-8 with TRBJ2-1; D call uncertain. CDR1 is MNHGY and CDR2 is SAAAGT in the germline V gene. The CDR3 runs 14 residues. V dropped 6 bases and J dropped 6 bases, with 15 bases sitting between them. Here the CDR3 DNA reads TGTGCCAGCAGAACACTTGCGCGGTCCAATGAGCAGTTCTTC. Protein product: CASRTLARSNEQFF.

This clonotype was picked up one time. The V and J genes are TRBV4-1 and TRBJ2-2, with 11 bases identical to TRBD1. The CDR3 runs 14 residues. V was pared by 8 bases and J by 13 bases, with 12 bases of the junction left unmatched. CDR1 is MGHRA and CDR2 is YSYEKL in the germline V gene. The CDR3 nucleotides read TGCGCCAGCTGGGACAGGGGGACCGGGGAGCTGCTGTTTTTT. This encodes CASWDRGTGELLFF.

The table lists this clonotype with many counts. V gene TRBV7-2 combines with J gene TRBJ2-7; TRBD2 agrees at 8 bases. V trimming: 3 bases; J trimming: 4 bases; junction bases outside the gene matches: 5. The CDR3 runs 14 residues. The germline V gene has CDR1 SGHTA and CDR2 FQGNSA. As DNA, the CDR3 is TGTGCCAGCAGCTTCGGACTAGCTTGGTACGAGCAGTACTTC. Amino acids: CASSFGLAWYEQYF.

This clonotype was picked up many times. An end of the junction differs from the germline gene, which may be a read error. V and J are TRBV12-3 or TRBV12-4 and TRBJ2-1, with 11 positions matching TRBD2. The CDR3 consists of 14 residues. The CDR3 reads CASSIAGGVNEQFF. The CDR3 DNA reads TGTGCCAGCAGTATAGCGGGAGGGGTAAATGAGCAGTTCTTC.

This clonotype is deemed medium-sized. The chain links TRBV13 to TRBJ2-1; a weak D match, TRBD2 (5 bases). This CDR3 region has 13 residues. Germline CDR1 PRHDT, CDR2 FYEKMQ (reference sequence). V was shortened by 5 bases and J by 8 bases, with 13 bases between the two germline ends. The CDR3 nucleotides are TGTGCCAGCAGCCGCGATGCCGGGGATGAGCAGTTCTTC. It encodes CASSRDAGDEQFF.

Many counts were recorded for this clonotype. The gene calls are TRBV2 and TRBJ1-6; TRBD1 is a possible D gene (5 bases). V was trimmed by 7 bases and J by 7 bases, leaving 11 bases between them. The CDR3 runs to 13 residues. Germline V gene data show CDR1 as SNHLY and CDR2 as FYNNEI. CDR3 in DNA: TGTGCCAGCACAGGGAGCTGGAATTCACCCCTCCACTTT. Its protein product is CASTGSWNSPLHF.

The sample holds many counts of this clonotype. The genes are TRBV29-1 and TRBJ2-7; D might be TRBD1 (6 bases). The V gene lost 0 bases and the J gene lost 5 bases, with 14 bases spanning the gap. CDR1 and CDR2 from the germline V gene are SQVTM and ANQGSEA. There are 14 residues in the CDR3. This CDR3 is CSVEDVQGTNEQYF. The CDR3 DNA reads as TGCAGCGTTGAAGATGTACAGGGCACCAACGAGCAGTACTTC.

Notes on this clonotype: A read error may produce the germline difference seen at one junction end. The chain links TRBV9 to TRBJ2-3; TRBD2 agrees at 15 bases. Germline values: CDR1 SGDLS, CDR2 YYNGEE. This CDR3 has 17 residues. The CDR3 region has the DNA TGTGTCAGCAGCGTAATGGGACTAGCGGGAGGTCGGGATACGCAGTATTTT. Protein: CVSSVMGLAGGRDTQYF. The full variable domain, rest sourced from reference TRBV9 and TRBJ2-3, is DSGVTQTPKHLITATGQRVTLRCSPRSGDLSVYWYQQSLDQGLQFLIQYYNGEERAKGNILERFSAQQFPDLHSELNLSSLELGDSALYFCVSSVMGLAGGRDTQYFGPGTRLTVL.

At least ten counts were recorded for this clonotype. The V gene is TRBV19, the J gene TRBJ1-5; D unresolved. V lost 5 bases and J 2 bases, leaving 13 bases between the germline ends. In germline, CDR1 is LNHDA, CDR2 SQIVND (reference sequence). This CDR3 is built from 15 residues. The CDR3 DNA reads TGTGCCAGTAGTTCCACGTACGTGGGCAATCAGCCCCAGCATTTT. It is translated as CASSSTYVGNQPQHF.

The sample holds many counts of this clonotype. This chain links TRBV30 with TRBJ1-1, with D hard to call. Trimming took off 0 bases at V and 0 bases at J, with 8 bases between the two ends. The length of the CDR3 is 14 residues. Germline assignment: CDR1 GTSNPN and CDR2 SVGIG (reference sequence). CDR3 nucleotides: TGTGCCTGGAGTGTTCCGATCATGAACACTGAAGCTTTCTTT. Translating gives CAWSVPIMNTEAFF.

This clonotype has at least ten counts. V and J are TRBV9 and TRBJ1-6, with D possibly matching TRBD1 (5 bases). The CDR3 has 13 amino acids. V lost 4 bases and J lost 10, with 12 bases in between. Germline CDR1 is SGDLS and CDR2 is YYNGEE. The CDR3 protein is CASSPIGGSPLHF. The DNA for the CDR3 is TGTGCCAGCAGCCCCATCGGGGGGTCACCCCTCCACTTT.

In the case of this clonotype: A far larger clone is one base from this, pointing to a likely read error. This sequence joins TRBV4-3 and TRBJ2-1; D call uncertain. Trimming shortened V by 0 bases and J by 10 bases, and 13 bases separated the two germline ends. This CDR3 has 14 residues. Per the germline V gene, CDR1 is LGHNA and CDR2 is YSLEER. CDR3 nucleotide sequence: TGCGCCAGCAGCCAAGATCGTTACTCCTACGAGCAGTTCTTC. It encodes CASSQDRYSYEQFF.

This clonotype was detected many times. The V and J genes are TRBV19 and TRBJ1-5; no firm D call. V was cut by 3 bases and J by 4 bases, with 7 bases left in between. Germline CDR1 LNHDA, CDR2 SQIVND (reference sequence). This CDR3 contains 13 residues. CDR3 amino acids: CASSITENQPQHF. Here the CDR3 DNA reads TGTGCCAGTAGTATCACCGAAAATCAGCCCCAGCATTTT.